A single sample is the source of the 20 T cell receptor beta chains below, sequenced in a study of T cells in Graves' hyperthyroidism and ophthalmopathy. Amplified TCR beta CDR3 regions came from RNA transcripts. HTBI primers were used for first-round RT-PCR of the TCR CDR3. TCRdb recomputed calls from the multiplex PCR reads with MiXCR, one row per CDR3 protein. The sample lists about 840,000 distinct CDR3 sequences, about two fifths occurring once. The source material was blood. The source of these receptors is a young man with Graves' hyperthyroidism.

The gene calls are TRBV20-1 and TRBJ1-4, with D tentatively TRBD1 (5 bases). Germline CDR1 DFQATT, CDR2 SNEGSKA (reference sequence). The V gene lost 2 bases and the J gene lost 4 bases, with 8 bases spanning the gap. The CDR3 extends over 13 amino acids. The CDR3 nucleotides read TGCAGTGCTAGACAGGGCCTTAATGAAAAACTGTTTTTT. Its translation is CSARQGLNEKLFF.

This sequence joins TRBV29-1 and TRBJ2-2; the D call may be TRBD1 or TRBD2 (6 bases each). This CDR3 has 13 amino acids. V lost 0 bases to trimming and J lost 7 bases, with 9 bases between them. CDR1 SQVTM and CDR2 ANQGSEA come from the germline V gene. The CDR3 DNA sequence: TGCAGCGTTGAAGATAGGGGGGACGGGGAGCTGTTTTTT. It specifies CSVEDRGDGELFF.

The rearrangement uses TRBV2 and TRBJ1-1; 8 bases align to TRBD1. With 11 bases clipped from V and 1 base from J, the junction kept 9 bases outside the gene matches. Germline V lookup: CDR1 SNHLY, CDR2 FYNNEI. The CDR3 spans 14 residues. The CDR3 reads CAGQGGGSNTEAFF. In nucleotides, the CDR3 is TGTGCCGGACAGGGTGGAGGGTCGAACACTGAAGCTTTCTTT.

The sample holds many counts of this clonotype. The V gene is TRBV29-1, the J gene TRBJ1-1; the D is unclear. With 2 bases removed from V and 1 base from J, the gap between germline ends came to 8 bases. This CDR3 has 13 amino acids. Looked up from germline, CDR1 is SQVTM and CDR2 is ANQGSEA. The CDR3 DNA reads as TGCAGCGTTGAAACTCACGGGAACACTGAAGCTTTCTTT. It translates to CSVETHGNTEAFF.

The chain links TRBV19 to TRBJ1-1; 7 positions agree with TRBD1. Germline lookup yields CDR1 LNHDA and CDR2 SQIVND (reference sequence). Losses at the gene ends were 7 bases for V and 5 bases for J; bases not matched to a gene: 13. CDR3 length: 15 amino acids. The CDR3 loop reads CASTFEKGARTEAFF. The CDR3, as DNA: TGTGCCAGTACCTTCGAGAAGGGGGCTCGAACTGAAGCTTTCTTT. Filled out from reference TRBV19 and TRBJ1-1, the complete variable domain reads DGGITQSPKYLFRKEGQNVTLSCEQNLNHDAMYWYRQDPGQGLRLIYYSQIVNDFQKGDIAEGYSVSREKKESFPLTVTSAQKNPTAFYLCASTFEKGARTEAFFGQGTRLTVV.

This clonotype came up a few times. The chain employs TRBV13 and TRBJ2-5; 7 nucleotides align to TRBD1. The CDR3 runs to 15 residues. CDR1 is PRHDT and CDR2 is FYEKMQ in the germline V gene (reference sequence). The V and J ends lost 5 bases and 5 bases, in that order; junction bases with no gene match: 11. CDR3 amino acids: CASSPRTGSGETQYF. CDR3 in DNA: TGTGCCAGCAGCCCCCGGACAGGCTCAGGGGAGACCCAGTACTTC.

To note about this clonotype: At one end, the junction sequence differs from germline, possibly due to a read error. This chain joins TRBV2 and TRBJ1-1; a possible D gene is TRBD1 (6 bases). This CDR3 contains 12 residues. Germline CDR1 reads SNHLY; CDR2 reads FYNNEI. In DNA, the CDR3 is TGTGCCAGCATCCTGGAGGCTAGCGGGGGCCTCTGG. Translation gives CASILEASGGLW.

V usage is TRBV19 and J usage is TRBJ1-2; no clear D gene. CDR3 length: 14 amino acids. Germline V gives CDR1 LNHDA, CDR2 SQIVND (reference sequence). V lost 3 bases, J lost 2 bases, and 10 bases lay in between. The chain's CDR3 is CASSIGRGNYGYTF. The CDR3 region has the DNA TGTGCCAGTAGTATCGGACGAGGGAACTATGGCTACACCTTC.

V usage is TRBV20-1 and J usage is TRBJ2-5; 8 bases are shared with TRBD1. The length of the CDR3 is 14 residues. The V segment lost 5 bases and the J segment 4 bases; nucleotides outside the gene matches: 9. Germline-derived CDR1 and CDR2 are DFQATT and SNEGSKA (reference sequence). The CDR3 DNA follows: TGCAGTGCTGCCAAACAGGGGGATGGAGAGACCCAGTACTTC. Residues: CSAAKQGDGETQYF.

This clonotype was seen ten or more times. The chain combines TRBV7-2 with TRBJ1-2; no clear D. Germline CDR1 reads SGHTA; CDR2 reads FQGNSA. The CDR3 loop spans 14 amino acids. V lost 0 bases and J 6 bases, leaving 11 bases between the germline ends. The CDR3 here is CASSLAGPRNGYTF. The CDR3 DNA follows: TGTGCCAGCAGCTTAGCCGGCCCTAGGAATGGCTACACCTTC.

To note about this clonotype: A read error is the likely source, as a far larger clone sits one nucleotide away. This CDR3 fails to terminate in the conserved phenylalanine or tryptophan, so it likely reflects a read error. The rearrangement uses TRBV9 and TRBJ1-1; D not resolved. V was trimmed by 0 bases and J by 8 bases, leaving 8 bases between them. The length of the CDR3 is 12 residues. From germline, CDR1 is SGDLS and CDR2 YYNGEE. The CDR3 spells CASSVVGGEAFL. The CDR3 bases are TGTGCCAGCAGCGTAGTGGGAGGGGAAGCTTTCCTT.

In DNA, the CDR3 is TGTGCCAGTAGTACAACCTGGACAGGAGCTAACTATGGCTACACCTTC. This sequence encodes CASSTTWTGANYGYTF. The chain links TRBV19 to TRBJ1-2; TRBD1 matches 7 bases. After removal of 4 bases from V and 0 bases from J, the junction contained 8 bases not matched to a gene. CDR1 is LNHDA and CDR2 is SQIVND in the germline V gene (reference sequence). This CDR3 is built from 16 residues.

The chain is built from TRBV12-3 or TRBV12-4 and TRBJ1-2; TRBD1 aligns across 7 bases. V shed 6 bases and J 5 bases; nucleotides not matched to a gene: 6. The CDR3 runs 13 residues. CDR3 in amino acids: CASRSGQNYGYTF. As DNA, the CDR3 is TGTGCCAGCAGATCGGGACAGAATTATGGCTACACCTTC.

About this clonotype itself: A much more abundant neighbour one base away suggests this may be a read error. This chain links TRBV29-1 with TRBJ1-4, with unresolved D. From germline, CDR1 is SQVTM and CDR2 ANQGSEA. The V and J ends lost 6 bases and 2 bases respectively, with 7 bases between them. The CDR3 is 12 residues long. CDR3 sequence (DNA): TGCAGCGTCGAATCGACTAATGAAAAACTGTTTTTT. This codes for CSVESTNEKLFF.

This clonotype was counted at least ten times. The rearrangement joins TRBV29-1 to TRBJ2-2; TRBD1 aligns across 10 bases. Germline CDR1 SQVTM, CDR2 ANQGSEA. V was clipped by 3 bases and J by 7 bases; unmatched bases: 8. The CDR3 sequence is 15 residues long. The CDR3 region has the DNA TGCAGCGTTGAGGGACAGGGGACGTCCAGCGGGGAGCTGTTTTTT. This codes for CSVEGQGTSSGELFF.

The chain is built from TRBV29-1 and TRBJ1-4; D remains ambiguous. This CDR3 is 14 amino acids long. Germline V lookup: CDR1 SQVTM, CDR2 ANQGSEA. V was clipped by 0 bases and J by 7 bases, with 12 bases between them. CDR3 sequence reads: CSVEDLRGSEKLFF. The DNA for the CDR3 is TGCAGCGTTGAAGATCTTCGTGGGAGTGAAAAACTGTTTTTT.

This clonotype was recorded at least ten times. This sequence joins TRBV10-3 and TRBJ2-7; possibly TRBD1 or TRBD2 for D (5 bases each). V was pared by 8 bases and J by 3 bases, with 17 bases between. Germline V CDR1 and CDR2: ENHRY, SYGVKD. The CDR3 has 14 residues. The CDR3 is CAIRGPQPLYEQYF. Here the CDR3 DNA reads TGTGCCATCCGGGGACCCCAGCCCCTCTACGAGCAGTACTTC.

This clonotype turned up a few times. V usage is TRBV2 and J usage is TRBJ2-7; 13 nucleotides align to TRBD2. CDR3 length: 17 amino acids. Germline CDR1 SNHLY, CDR2 FYNNEI. The junction had 10 bases not matched to a gene; V was cut back by 6 bases and J by 2 bases. CDR3 DNA sequence: TGTGCCAGCAGCTCATGGACTAGCGGGAGTCGCCCCTACGAGCAGTACTTC. Residues: CASSSWTSGSRPYEQYF.

The chain employs TRBV7-8 and TRBJ1-1; perhaps TRBD1 as D (6 bases). Germline V gene sequence: CDR1 SGHVS, CDR2 FQNEAQ. The CDR3 runs 13 residues. V dropped 5 bases and J dropped 13 bases, with 20 bases sitting between them. CDR3 coding DNA: TGTGCCAGCAGCCCGGGACGGGGGGCTGGGAATTTCTTT. This sequence encodes CASSPGRGAGNFF.

This sequence joins TRBV6-5 and TRBJ2-5; 7 bases are a match to TRBD1. Germline values: CDR1 MNHEY, CDR2 SVGAGI. The CDR3 extends over 14 amino acids. V lost 4 bases and J lost 5; bases outside the gene matches: 7. CDR3 region: CASSFTGERETQYF. The CDR3 DNA is TGTGCCAGCAGTTTTACAGGGGAACGGGAGACCCAGTACTTC.